The 22 T cell receptor beta chains below come from one sample, sequenced in a study of T cell responses to AZD1222 COVID-19 vaccine. Assay used: immunoSEQ multiplex PCR; TCRdb lists only in-frame clones, some missing. The table lists about 92,000 clones, 86% of them singletons. The specimen was peripheral blood, collected on day 0 of AZD1222 vaccination. The receptors come from an adult in good health.

The V and J genes are TRBV19 and TRBJ2-1; 10 nucleotides align to TRBD2. Trimming took 6 bases from V and 5 from J; bases not matched to a gene: 10. The CDR3 contains 16 residues. Per the germline V gene, CDR1 is LNHDA and CDR2 is SQIVND (reference sequence). The CDR3 DNA is TGTGCCAGTAGCCGCGGAACTAGCGGGGACCACAATGAGCAGTTCTTC. This sequence encodes CASSRGTSGDHNEQFF.

The chain combines TRBV5-4 with TRBJ2-3; D not certain. The length of the CDR3 is 12 residues. Germline values: CDR1 SGHNT, CDR2 YYREEE (reference sequence). V was cut by 0 bases and J by 2 bases, with 1 base left in between. CDR3 in amino acids: CASSLDTDTQYF. For the CDR3, the DNA is TGTGCCAGCAGCTTGGACACAGATACGCAGTATTTT. Complete variable domain (other parts from reference TRBV5-4 and TRBJ2-3): ETGVTQSPTHLIKTRGQQVTLRCSSQSGHNTVSWYQQALGQGPQFIFQYYREEENGRGNFPPRFSGLQFPNYSSELNVNALELDDSALYLCASSLDTDTQYFGPGTRLTVL.

The V and J genes are TRBV4-2 and TRBJ2-7; 9 nucleotides agree with TRBD2. Unmatched junction bases numbered 4, after V lost 1 base and J lost 3 bases. The CDR3 totals 15 residues. Per germline, CDR1 LGHNA and CDR2 YNFKEQ. CDR3 bases: TGTGCCAGCAGCCAAGTAGCGGGAGTGGGCTACGAGCAGTACTTC. It specifies CASSQVAGVGYEQYF.

This chain uses TRBV5-1 with TRBJ1-3; D remains ambiguous. Trimming removed 0 bases from V and 4 bases from J, with 8 bases in between. The germline V gene encodes CDR1 SGHRS and CDR2 YFSETQ. The CDR3 is made up of 14 amino acids. CDR3 residues: CASSLEVTGNTIYF. CDR3 bases: TGCGCCAGCAGCTTGGAGGTTACGGGAAACACCATATATTTT.

This clone is a singleton in its sample. The V and J genes are TRBV6-5 and TRBJ1-1; D is ambiguous. This CDR3 contains 12 residues. V shed 8 bases and J shed 2 bases, with 9 bases lying between them. In germline, CDR1 is MNHEY, CDR2 SVGAGI. CDR3 DNA: TGTGCCAGCCACGGGTTCAACACTGAAGCTTTCTTT. Amino acids: CASHGFNTEAFF.

The table lists this clone with a few counts. The V and J genes are TRBV27 and TRBJ2-2; no clear D gene. Trimming took 0 bases from V and 4 from J, leaving 6 bases between them. The CDR3 covers 14 residues. The germline gives CDR1 MNHEY, CDR2 SMNVEV (reference sequence). CDR3 nucleotide sequence: TGTGCCAGCAGTTTATCCTCAGTCACCGGGGAGCTGTTTTTT. Translation: CASSLSSVTGELFF.

The chain combines TRBV7-2 with TRBJ2-5; D tentatively fits TRBD1 or TRBD2 (6 bases each). The CDR3 is made up of 15 amino acids. V dropped 2 bases and J dropped 1 base, with 11 bases sitting between them. Looked up from germline, CDR1 is SGHTA and CDR2 is FQGNSA. The CDR3 coding sequence is TGTGCCAGCAGCTTATATGGAGGGGGCCAAGAGACCCAGTACTTC. The encoded protein is CASSLYGGGQETQYF. The full variable domain, in which reference TRBV7-2 and TRBJ2-5 provide the parts outside the CDR3, is GAGVSQSPSNKVTEKGKDVELRCDPISGHTALYWYRQSLGQGLEFLIYFQGNSAPDKSGLPSDRFSAERTGGSVSTLTIQRTQQEDSAVYLCASSLYGGGQETQYFGPGTRLLVL.

This clone was observed once. This chain joins TRBV5-1 and TRBJ1-1; 9 bases match TRBD1. CDR3 size: 15 residues. Losses at the gene ends were 4 bases for V and 3 bases for J; bases not matched to a gene: 7. Per germline, CDR1 SGHRS and CDR2 YFSETQ. CDR3 nucleotides: TGCGCCAGCAGCCGCGAGACAGGGGGGGACACTGAAGCTTTCTTT. It translates to CASSRETGGDTEAFF.

This chain's CDR3 is CASRANTDTQYF. DNA for the CDR3: TGCGCCAGCAGAGCAAACACAGATACGCAGTATTTT. The chain carries TRBV5-1 and TRBJ2-3; D ambiguous. The V gene lost 5 bases and the J gene lost 2 bases, with 6 bases spanning the gap. This CDR3 is built from 12 residues. Germline V CDR1 and CDR2: SGHRS, YFSETQ.

This chain links TRBV11-2 with TRBJ1-2; the D gene is possibly TRBD1 (6 bases). The V gene's germline CDR1 is SGHAT and CDR2 FQNNGV. The CDR3 is made up of 13 amino acids. V lost 4 bases and J 8 bases, leaving 14 bases between the germline ends. Here the CDR3 DNA reads TGTGCCAGCAGCTCATATTGGGGGGCCGGCTACACCTTC. It translates to CASSSYWGAGYTF.

This clone was picked up one time. The V gene is TRBV4-2, the J gene TRBJ2-3; maybe TRBD2 (5 bases). The V and J ends lost 4 bases and 1 base respectively, with 15 bases between them. Germline V gene data show CDR1 as LGHNA and CDR2 as YNFKEQ. The CDR3 has 16 amino acids. DNA for the CDR3: TGTGCCAGCAGCCCCAGGACCCAGGAGGGCACAGATACGCAGTATTTT. Its protein is CASSPRTQEGTDTQYF.

The chain carries TRBV11-2 and TRBJ2-1; D is ambiguous. CDR1 is SGHAT and CDR2 is FQNNGV in the germline V gene. The V and J ends lost 1 base and 1 base respectively, with 14 bases between them. The CDR3 is made up of 17 amino acids. The CDR3 bases are TGTGCCAGCAGCTTAGCTGGACCGGGTGGATCCTACAATGAGCAGTTCTTC. Translating it yields CASSLAGPGGSYNEQFF.

This chain uses TRBV10-2 with TRBJ2-1; 12 positions match TRBD2. J lost 6 bases, V lost 7 bases, and 7 bases had no gene match. Germline CDR1 WSHSY, CDR2 SAAADI. CDR3 length equals 15 residues. CDR3 residues: CASTLAGGPGNEQFF. CDR3 sequence (DNA): TGCGCCAGCACCCTAGCGGGGGGGCCAGGCAATGAGCAGTTCTTC.

The rearrangement uses TRBV28 and TRBJ2-3; D uncertain. CDR1 and CDR2 (germline): MDHEN, SYDVKM. V dropped 7 bases and J dropped 1 base, with 12 bases sitting between them. This CDR3 spans 14 amino acids. The CDR3 DNA reads as TGTGCCAGCACCCCCCTCAGTGGCACAGATACGCAGTATTTT. This encodes CASTPLSGTDTQYF. The full variable domain, in which reference TRBV28 and TRBJ2-3 provide the parts outside the CDR3, is DVKVTQSSRYLVKRTGEKVFLECVQDMDHENMFWYRQDPGLGLRLIYFSYDVKMKEKGDIPEGYSVSREKKERFSLILESASTNQTSMYLCASTPLSGTDTQYFGPGTRLTVL.

This chain links TRBV5-4 with TRBJ1-3; D unresolved. Trimming took off 0 bases at V and 0 bases at J, with 10 bases between the two ends. This CDR3 has 16 residues. Germline CDR1 is SGHNT and CDR2 is YYREEE (reference sequence). The CDR3 DNA follows: TGTGCCAGCAGCTTGGGGTCCCCGAACTCTGGAAACACCATATATTTT. Protein sequence: CASSLGSPNSGNTIYF.

This sequence joins TRBV29-1 and TRBJ1-4; 7 nucleotides align to TRBD1. The CDR3 is made up of 12 amino acids. The junction had 1 base not matched to a gene; V was cut back by 3 bases and J by 6 bases. From germline, CDR1 is SQVTM and CDR2 ANQGSEA. The CDR3 sequence is CSVDRGDEKLFF. The CDR3 DNA reads as TGCAGCGTTGACAGGGGGGATGAAAAACTGTTTTTT.

This clone was observed a handful of times. The rearrangement uses TRBV28 and TRBJ2-5; 12 bases are a match to TRBD1. From germline, CDR1 is MDHEN and CDR2 SYDVKM. Trimming removed 6 bases from V and 5 bases from J; junction bases left unmatched: 13. This CDR3 comprises 17 residues. CDR3 region: CASRPGQGAKGHETQYF. The CDR3 DNA reads TGTGCCAGCAGACCGGGACAGGGGGCTAAAGGACACGAGACCCAGTACTTC.

The chain employs TRBV7-9 and TRBJ1-2, with unresolved D. Germline CDR1 reads SEHNR; CDR2 reads FQNEAQ (reference sequence). Trimming stripped 5 bases from V and 5 bases from J, with 18 bases between. The CDR3 has 15 residues. The CDR3 protein is CASSIDGRGYYGYTF. CDR3 nucleotide sequence: TGTGCCAGCAGCATCGACGGACGTGGCTATTATGGCTACACCTTC. The entire variable domain, with the rest obtained from reference TRBV7-9 and TRBJ1-2, is as follows: DTGVSQNPRHKITKRGQNVTFRCDPISEHNRLYWYRQTLGQGPEFLTYFQNEAQLEKSRLLSDRFSAERPKGSFSTLEIQRTEQGDSAMYLCASSIDGRGYYGYTFGSGTRLTVV.

This chain's CDR3 is CASSKSPAVMNTEAFF. DNA for the CDR3: TGTGCCAGCAGTAAATCTCCCGCCGTAATGAACACTGAAGCTTTCTTT. The V and J genes are TRBV2 and TRBJ1-1; D is unclear. The germline gives CDR1 SNHLY, CDR2 FYNNEI. V lost 5 bases and J 0 bases, leaving 16 bases between the germline ends. This CDR3 has 16 residues.

This clone was observed once. The chain has TRBV19 and TRBJ1-1; D may be TRBD1 (6 bases). V shed 2 bases and J shed 0 bases, with 10 bases lying between them. Germline V gives CDR1 LNHDA, CDR2 SQIVND (reference sequence). The CDR3 spans 15 residues. CDR3 loop: CASSIRGGLNTEAFF. The CDR3 DNA reads as TGTGCCAGTAGTATACGTGGGGGCCTGAACACTGAAGCTTTCTTT.

This chain uses TRBV12-3 or TRBV12-4 with TRBJ2-2; D might be TRBD1 or TRBD2, each matching 6 bases. This CDR3 region has 13 residues. V shed 5 bases and J shed 9 bases, with 13 bases lying between them. This chain's CDR3 is CASSRGVVRELFF. CDR3 sequence (DNA): TGTGCCAGCAGTAGGGGGGTTGTCCGGGAGCTGTTTTTT.

This clone was observed once. The CDR3 loop is CASSLEGREGMDEQFF. Here the CDR3 DNA reads TGTGCCAGCAGCTTAGAGGGCCGGGAAGGTATGGATGAGCAGTTCTTC. The chain joins TRBV11-3 to TRBJ2-1; weak D call: TRBD2 (5 bases). The length of the CDR3 is 16 residues. Trimming removed 0 bases from V and 8 bases from J, with 17 bases in between. CDR1 is SGHNT and CDR2 is YENEEA in the germline V gene.